These 24 T cell receptor beta chains came from one sample sequenced in a study of long-term antiretroviral therapy in people with HIV. Version v3.0 of the immunoSEQ assay ran at survey level. TCRdb's copy holds only in-frame clones and misses some; the assay was immunoSEQ multiplex PCR. This table holds about 25,000 clones, almost 80% found once. Source: unsorted PBMCs, taken 2.1 years after starting antiretroviral therapy. These receptor sequences come from a man aged 25-45 years with HIV.

CDR3 amino acids: CASSVAGSAAYNEQFF. Written as DNA, the CDR3 is TGTGCCAGCAGCGTAGCAGGAAGCGCTGCTTACAATGAGCAGTTCTTC. V usage is TRBV9 and J usage is TRBJ2-1; D unresolved. CDR1 is SGDLS, CDR2 YYNGEE, per germline. This CDR3 has 16 residues. V lost 0 bases and J 4 bases, leaving 14 bases between the germline ends. Looking up the rest from reference TRBV9 and TRBJ2-1 gives the full variable domain: DSGVTQTPKHLITATGQRVTLRCSPRSGDLSVYWYQQSLDQGLQFLIQYYNGEERAKGNILERFSAQQFPDLHSELNLSSLELGDSALYFCASSVAGSAAYNEQFFGPGTRLTVL.

This clone was counted once. The V call is TRBV2, the J call TRBJ2-7, with no clear D. Trimming shortened V by 2 bases and J by 4 bases, and 9 bases separated the two germline ends. CDR3 size: 13 residues. The germline V gene encodes CDR1 SNHLY and CDR2 FYNNEI. In nucleotides, the CDR3 is TGTGCCAGCAGTGAAAGTTGGGGTTACGAGCAGTACTTC. Translated: CASSESWGYEQYF.

The chain uses TRBV9 and TRBJ2-5, with a possible D match to TRBD1 (5 bases). The CDR3 length is 14 residues. Trimming stripped 0 bases from V and 5 bases from J, with 11 bases between. Germline-derived CDR1 and CDR2 are SGDLS and YYNGEE. CDR3 nucleotide sequence: TGTGCCAGCAGCGTAGGTGTAGGGGCGGAGACCCAGTACTTC. Its translation is CASSVGVGAETQYF.

V usage is TRBV11-2 and J usage is TRBJ2-2, with TRBD2 as a possible D gene (6 bases). There are 14 residues in the CDR3. Germline CDR1 reads SGHAT; CDR2 reads FQNNGV. V was cut by 7 bases and J by 7 bases, with 16 bases left in between. The CDR3: CASTPGGRGGELFF. CDR3 in DNA: TGTGCCAGCACCCCCGGGGGACGGGGCGGGGAGCTGTTTTTT.

CDR3 nucleotides: TGTGCCAGCAGTTTTCGCGGCACCGGGGAGCTGTTTTTT. It translates to CASSFRGTGELFF. V usage is TRBV28 and J usage is TRBJ2-2; D ambiguous. Trimming stripped 3 bases from V and 4 bases from J, with 6 bases between. Germline CDR1 is MDHEN and CDR2 is SYDVKM. This CDR3 comprises 13 residues. The whole variable domain, filled in from reference TRBV28 and TRBJ2-2, reads DVKVTQSSRYLVKRTGEKVFLECVQDMDHENMFWYRQDPGLGLRLIYFSYDVKMKEKGDIPEGYSVSREKKERFSLILESASTNQTSMYLCASSFRGTGELFFGEGSRLTVL.

This clone was counted only a few times. This sequence joins TRBV5-1 and TRBJ1-5, with D tentatively TRBD1 (5 bases). The germline gives CDR1 SGHRS, CDR2 YFSETQ. V was cut by 2 bases and J by 2 bases, with 11 bases left in between. The CDR3 extends over 15 amino acids. The CDR3 coding sequence is TGCGCCAGCAGCTTAAGGGGCGCGGGCAATCAGCCCCAGCATTTT. Its translation is CASSLRGAGNQPQHF.

The V and J genes are TRBV7-2 and TRBJ2-7; 8 nucleotides agree with TRBD2. This CDR3 is 14 amino acids long. CDR1 is SGHTA, CDR2 FQGNSA, per germline. V lost 4 bases, J lost 4 bases, and 6 bases stayed unmatched. The CDR3 coding sequence is TGTGCCAGCAGCTCCCAGGGACTAGTGTACGAGCAGTACTTC. Translating gives CASSSQGLVYEQYF.

This sequence joins TRBV5-6 and TRBJ2-5; weak D call: TRBD1 (6 bases). This CDR3 is 18 amino acids long. Germline V gene sequence: CDR1 SGHDT, CDR2 YYEEEE. Trimming pared 6 bases from V and 2 bases from J, leaving 26 bases between. CDR3 in amino acids: CASTPDKRGRGHQETQYF. In DNA form, the CDR3 reads TGTGCCAGCACTCCCGATAAGAGGGGCAGGGGTCATCAAGAGACCCAGTACTTC.

This chain links TRBV5-5 with TRBJ2-7; the D gene is possibly TRBD1 (6 bases). Germline V CDR1 and CDR2: SGHKS, YYEKEE (reference sequence). CDR3 length: 14 residues. Trimming cost V 1 base and J 2 bases, with 10 bases left between them. CDR3 sequence: CASSLSRTAYEQYF. The CDR3 coding sequence is TGTGCCAGCAGCTTGTCTCGGACAGCCTACGAGCAGTACTTC. Supplemented by reference TRBV5-5 and TRBJ2-7, the full variable domain reads DAGVTQSPTHLIKTRGQQVTLRCSPISGHKSVSWYQQVLGQGPQFIFQYYEKEERGRGNFPDRFSARQFPNYSSELNVNALLLGDSALYLCASSLSRTAYEQYFGPGTRLTVT.

CDR3 residues: CASSSEREMGEQFF. DNA of the CDR3: TGTGCCAGCAGCTCAGAGCGGGAGATGGGTGAGCAGTTCTTC. The rearrangement links TRBV5-4 to TRBJ2-1; 8 positions agree with TRBD2. Germline V lookup: CDR1 SGHNT, CDR2 YYREEE (reference sequence). The CDR3 is made up of 14 amino acids. Trimming at V came to 3 bases and at J to 9 bases, leaving 8 bases not matched to a gene.

The genes are TRBV2 and TRBJ2-1; D remains ambiguous. CDR1 SNHLY and CDR2 FYNNEI come from the germline V gene. V lost 6 bases to trimming and J lost 7 bases, with 13 bases between them. The CDR3 contains 13 residues. The CDR3 nucleotides read TGTGCCAGCAGCGTCCGACTCCGAAATGAGCAGTTCTTC. Protein product: CASSVRLRNEQFF. The full variable domain, in which reference TRBV2 and TRBJ2-1 provide the parts outside the CDR3, is EPEVTQTPSHQVTQMGQEVILRCVPISNHLYFYWYRQILGQKVEFLVSFYNNEISEKSEIFDDQFSVERPDGSNFTLKIRSTKLEDSAMYFCASSVRLRNEQFFGPGTRLTVL.

This chain connects TRBV7-8 to TRBJ1-6; 7 bases are a match to TRBD1. Germline values: CDR1 SGHVS, CDR2 FQNEAQ. J lost 4 bases, V lost 1 base, and 13 bases had no gene match. CDR3 length: 19 amino acids. Here the CDR3 reads CASSLVRFPGQRYNSPLHF. The CDR3 DNA follows: TGTGCCAGCAGCTTAGTTCGTTTCCCGGGACAGCGTTATAATTCACCCCTCCACTTT. Using reference TRBV7-8 and TRBJ1-6 for the parts outside the CDR3, the full variable domain is GAGVSQSPRYKVAKRGQDVALRCDPISGHVSLFWYQQALGQGPEFLTYFQNEAQLDKSGLPSDRFFAERPEGSVSTLKIQRTQQEDSAVYLCASSLVRFPGQRYNSPLHFGNGTRLTVT.

This clone is a singleton in its sample. The CDR3 DNA sequence: TGTGCCAGCAGTTACGTGGTAACTAGCTCCTACGAGCAGTACTTC. Its translation: CASSYVVTSSYEQYF. The rearrangement links TRBV6-6 to TRBJ2-7; D perhaps matches TRBD2 (5 bases). The CDR3 spans 15 residues. Trimming removed 2 bases at V and 0 bases at J, with 11 bases between. Germline CDR1 reads MNHNY; CDR2 reads SVGAGI (reference sequence).

The rearrangement uses TRBV6-5 and TRBJ1-5; no clear D gene. Trimming removed 4 bases from V and 3 bases from J, with 7 bases in between. The germline V gene encodes CDR1 MNHEY and CDR2 SVGAGI. The CDR3 extends over 13 amino acids. Written as DNA, the CDR3 is TGTGCCAGCAGTTTAGCCGACAATCAGCCCCAGCATTTT. Its translation: CASSLADNQPQHF.

In this sample, this clone turned up a few times. V and J are TRBV6-1 and TRBJ1-4; tentative D call: TRBD1 (5 bases). CDR1 is MNHNS, CDR2 SASEGT, per germline. The CDR3 extends over 21 amino acids. The V end lost 0 bases, the J end lost 6 bases, and 29 bases lay between the germline ends. CDR3 sequence (DNA): TGTGCCAGCAGTGAAGCTGTTAGAGGCGAGGTTGCCCGAGGGACCGATGAAAAACTGTTTTTT. Its translation: CASSEAVRGEVARGTDEKLFF.

The DNA of the CDR3 is TGTGCCAGCAGCTATGGGACAAGGTTACGAGAAAAACTGTTTTTT. Translating it yields CASSYGTRLREKLFF. The chain carries TRBV7-4 and TRBJ1-4; tentative D call: TRBD1 (6 bases). Between the trimmed V and J ends, which lost 4 bases and 8 bases, there was a span of 17 bases. The CDR3 runs 15 residues. Germline CDR1 reads SGHVT; CDR2 reads SQSDAQ.

V is TRBV13 and J is TRBJ1-5; a possible D gene is TRBD1 (5 bases). The CDR3 length is 15 residues. The germline gives CDR1 PRHDT, CDR2 FYEKMQ (reference sequence). Trimming took off 7 bases at V and 0 bases at J, with 13 bases between the two ends. The CDR3, as DNA: TGTGCCAGCAAATCCGGACAAAATAGCAATCAGCCCCAGCATTTT. Translating it yields CASKSGQNSNQPQHF.

This chain connects TRBV28 to TRBJ1-1; TRBD1 is a possible D gene (6 bases). The V end was cut by 3 bases, the J end by 1 base, with 9 bases between. Germline CDR1 is MDHEN and CDR2 is SYDVKM. CDR3 length: 14 residues. The CDR3 sequence: CASSLVGGNTEAFF. The CDR3 DNA reads as TGTGCCAGCAGTTTGGTAGGGGGGAACACTGAAGCTTTCTTT.

V and J are TRBV5-5 and TRBJ2-3, with D maybe TRBD1 (6 bases). V dropped 2 bases and J dropped 6 bases, with 13 bases sitting between them. CDR1 is SGHKS, CDR2 YYEKEE, per germline (reference sequence). The CDR3 spans 14 residues. The CDR3 reads CASSFQSGVDTQYF. DNA for the CDR3: TGTGCCAGCAGCTTTCAATCAGGGGTCGATACGCAGTATTTT.

This clone has just one count. The CDR3 loop is CASSLLNTYEQYF. The DNA for the CDR3 is TGTGCCAGCAGCTTGCTTAACACCTACGAGCAGTACTTC. The chain joins TRBV5-4 to TRBJ2-7; D is uncertain. The CDR3 covers 13 residues. The V and J ends lost 1 base and 2 bases respectively, with 7 bases between them. Germline V gene data show CDR1 as SGHNT and CDR2 as YYREEE (reference sequence).

This rearrangement joins TRBV6-5 to TRBJ1-5, with unresolved D. The CDR3 extends over 14 amino acids. CDR1 and CDR2 (germline): MNHEY, SVGAGI. Between the trimmed V and J ends, which lost 2 bases and 2 bases, there was a span of 7 bases. The CDR3 here is CASSYAAGNQPQHF. The CDR3 bases are TGTGCCAGCAGTTACGCGGCGGGCAATCAGCCCCAGCATTTT.

This clone came up a few times. The chain combines TRBV9 with TRBJ2-2; the D gene is possibly TRBD1 (5 bases). Trimming removed 0 bases at V and 2 bases at J, with 11 bases between. This CDR3 spans 16 amino acids. The germline V gene encodes CDR1 SGDLS and CDR2 YYNGEE. Here the CDR3 DNA reads TGTGCCAGCAGCGTAGTAATAGGGGCTAACACCGGGGAGCTGTTTTTT. This codes for CASSVVIGANTGELFF.

The chain is built from TRBV18 and TRBJ1-1, with unresolved D. Between the trimmed V and J ends, which lost 3 bases and 1 base, there was a span of 6 bases. This CDR3 spans 13 amino acids. CDR1 KGHSH and CDR2 LQKENI come from the germline V gene. The CDR3 sequence is CASSPMGNTEAFF. As DNA, the CDR3 is TGTGCCAGCTCACCTATGGGGAACACTGAAGCTTTCTTT. The whole variable domain, remainder taken from reference TRBV18 and TRBJ1-1, is NAGVMQNPRHLVRRRGQEARLRCSPMKGHSHVYWYRQLPEEGLKFMVYLQKENIIDESGMPKERFSAEFPKEGPSILRIQQVVRGDSAAYFCASSPMGNTEAFFGQGTRLTVV.

This chain uses TRBV5-1 with TRBJ2-3; 14 bases agree with TRBD2. The length of the CDR3 is 18 residues. V shed 3 bases and J 4 bases; nucleotides not matched to a gene: 10. Germline V gene lookup returns CDR1 SGHRS and CDR2 YFSETQ. In DNA, the CDR3 is TGCGCCAGCAGCTCGCCCGGGACTAGCGGGAGAGGGGCAGATACGCAGTATTTT. This translates into CASSSPGTSGRGADTQYF.